The 13 T cell receptor beta chains given below trace back to one sample, sequenced in a study of cytotoxic CD8 clonotypes in ibrutinib-treated CLL. The assay was immunoSEQ multiplex PCR, and TCRdb's table has in-frame clones only and misses some. There are about 200,000 clones in the sample; around 72% occur only once, and around 15% lies in the top ten. The sequenced sample was PBMCs, obtained after 24 months of ibrutinib treatment. The receptor source for this set is a human donor with chronic lymphocytic leukemia.

The rearrangement joins TRBV6-5 to TRBJ2-7; 7 bases match TRBD2. Germline CDR1 is MNHEY and CDR2 is SVGAGI. Unmatched junction bases numbered 12, after V lost 5 bases and J lost 5 bases. CDR3 length: 15 amino acids. CDR3 sequence reads: CASSTWSGRDHEQYF. The CDR3 region has the DNA TGTGCCAGCAGTACGTGGTCAGGGAGGGACCACGAGCAGTACTTC.

The chain carries TRBV10-3 and TRBJ2-5, with 9 nucleotides matching TRBD2. This CDR3 spans 20 amino acids. The germline gives CDR1 ENHRY, CDR2 SYGVKD. The ends lost 5 bases at V and 6 bases at J; junction bases unmatched: 25. The CDR3 DNA reads as TGTGCCATCAGTAGGGATTCGCAGAGGGGGACACCAGCGGGAGGCCAGACCCAGTACTTC. Encoded protein: CAISRDSQRGTPAGGQTQYF.

The V gene is TRBV5-4, the J gene TRBJ2-1, with D tentatively TRBD2 (6 bases). The length of the CDR3 is 13 residues. V was cut by 3 bases and J by 7 bases, with 11 bases left in between. Germline V gene sequence: CDR1 SGHNT, CDR2 YYREEE (reference sequence). The CDR3 protein is CASSYPGANEQFF. CDR3 in DNA: TGTGCCAGCAGCTACCCGGGAGCTAATGAGCAGTTCTTC.

This clone was seen a single time. The V call is TRBV11-2, the J call TRBJ2-3, with D unresolved. CDR1 and CDR2 (germline): SGHAT, FQNNGV. With 0 bases removed from V and 2 bases from J, the gap between germline ends came to 3 bases. This CDR3 has 13 amino acids. The CDR3 sequence: CASSLENTDTQYF. The CDR3 nucleotides read TGTGCCAGCAGCTTAGAAAACACAGATACGCAGTATTTT.

This clone came up a few times. The rearrangement links TRBV28 to TRBJ2-1; 9 bases agree with TRBD1. The CDR3 runs 16 residues. V lost 6 bases to trimming and J lost 6 bases; unmatched junction nucleotides: 12. The germline V gene encodes CDR1 MDHEN and CDR2 SYDVKM. The CDR3 nucleotides are TGTGCCAGCAGGCCACAGGGGGCAGGGGTTGGCAATGAGCAGTTCTTC. It specifies CASRPQGAGVGNEQFF.

Written as DNA, the CDR3 is TGTGCCAGCAGCGTAGGTAGGGCAGGGGAGCAGTACTTC. Translating it yields CASSVGRAGEQYF. The J gene is TRBJ2-7, the V gene TRBV9; weak D call: TRBD1 (5 bases). Per germline, CDR1 SGDLS and CDR2 YYNGEE. V shed 0 bases and J shed 7 bases, with 11 bases lying between them. The CDR3 runs to 13 residues. Variable domain in full (rest from reference TRBV9 and TRBJ2-7): DSGVTQTPKHLITATGQRVTLRCSPRSGDLSVYWYQQSLDQGLQFLIQYYNGEERAKGNILERFSAQQFPDLHSELNLSSLELGDSALYFCASSVGRAGEQYFGPGTRLTVT.

The chain has TRBV7-2 and TRBJ2-7, with D tentatively TRBD2 (5 bases). Germline assignment: CDR1 SGHTA and CDR2 FQGNSA. The CDR3 is made up of 13 amino acids. The V and J ends lost 4 bases and 7 bases respectively, with 14 bases between them. CDR3 in amino acids: CASSSNPSGEQYF. For the CDR3, the DNA is TGTGCCAGCAGCTCCAACCCTTCGGGGGAGCAGTACTTC.

This chain uses TRBV5-1 with TRBJ1-3; no definite D call. Germline lookup yields CDR1 SGHRS and CDR2 YFSETQ. CDR3 length equals 15 residues. With 2 bases removed from V and 0 bases from J, the gap between germline ends came to 9 bases. The CDR3 spells CASSFSGGSGNTIYF. The CDR3 DNA is TGCGCCAGCAGCTTCTCCGGAGGCTCTGGAAACACCATATATTTT.

The rearrangement links TRBV18 to TRBJ2-7, with TRBD2 matching over 12 bases. The CDR3 has 14 amino acids. The germline V gene has CDR1 KGHSH and CDR2 LQKENI. The trim removed 8 bases at V and 4 bases at J, leaving 6 bases unmatched. CDR3 region: CASHPGLAGYEQYF. In DNA, the CDR3 is TGTGCCAGCCATCCGGGACTAGCGGGTTACGAGCAGTACTTC.

The V and J genes are TRBV30 and TRBJ2-7; the D is unclear. The CDR3 loop spans 17 amino acids. Germline loops: CDR1 GTSNPN, CDR2 SVGIG (reference sequence). The V and J ends lost 0 bases and 0 bases respectively, with 18 bases between them. CDR3 region: CAWSVVPTFPDSYEQYF. The CDR3 DNA reads TGTGCCTGGAGTGTAGTCCCCACTTTCCCCGACTCCTACGAGCAGTACTTC.

The chain combines TRBV4-1 with TRBJ2-3; D is possibly TRBD2 (6 bases). CDR1 and CDR2 from the germline V gene are MGHRA and YSYEKL. CDR3 length: 18 residues. Trimming removed 2 bases at V and 0 bases at J, with 18 bases between. Here the CDR3 reads CASSQRDFLDSSTDTQYF. The CDR3 region has the DNA TGCGCCAGCAGCCAACGGGACTTCCTTGACTCTAGCACAGATACGCAGTATTTT.

The table lists this clone with a count of one. This chain joins TRBV4-3 and TRBJ2-7; D perhaps matches TRBD2 (5 bases). Deletions cut 0 bases from V and 3 bases from J, with 21 bases between. The germline gives CDR1 LGHNA, CDR2 YSLEER. This CDR3 spans 18 amino acids. The DNA for the CDR3 is TGCGCCAGCAGCCAAGATTGGGGAAGCGGCCGATACCACTACGAGCAGTACTTC. Its translation: CASSQDWGSGRYHYEQYF.

There are a few counts of this clone. The gene calls are TRBV27 and TRBJ1-5; 7 nucleotides align to TRBD1. Germline assignment: CDR1 MNHEY and CDR2 SMNVEV (reference sequence). This CDR3 is 14 amino acids long. Trimming took 5 bases from V and 6 from J; bases not matched to a gene: 7. CDR3 sequence: CASSPRTGVQPQHF. The CDR3 region has the DNA TGTGCCAGCAGTCCCCGTACAGGGGTTCAGCCCCAGCATTTT.